This T cell receptor beta chain was captured in a study of blood T cell repertoires in COVID-19. This clone was seen a single time. The CDR3 runs 16 residues. V was clipped by 5 bases and J by 0 bases, with 16 bases between them. CDR1 is LNHDA and CDR2 is SQIVND in the germline V gene (reference sequence). Some clones are missing from TCRdb's copy, which holds only in-frame ones; the method was immunoSEQ multiplex PCR. The top ten clones hold about 3.7% of a sample with 100,000 to 120,000 clones, 76% of them seen once. Material: peripheral blood. This sequence originates from a woman older than 75 with acute or convalescent COVID-19. The chain links TRBV19 to TRBJ1-2; D is uncertain. The CDR3 bases are TGTGCCAGTAGTCGCGGCCCATATTATCCTAACTATGGCTACACCTTC. It yields the protein CASSRGPYYPNYGYTF.